Sequencing of this T cell receptor beta chain was carried out in a study of PD-1 blockade in mismatch repair-deficient tumors. Study-level findings and limits: Tumor-resident clones, often undetectable pretreatment in blood, expanded then contracted after pembrolizumab.

This clone turned up a few times. Its specificity is unknown. Assay: immunoSEQ multiplex PCR; the TCRdb copy retains only in-frame clones and omits some. The repertoire holds about 19,000 clones, about 80% seen once, with less than 1.5% in the top ten. The CDR3 totals 15 residues. Germline lookup yields CDR1 MNHEY and CDR2 SMNVEV (reference sequence). V was trimmed by 0 bases and J by 4 bases, leaving 13 bases between them. The starting material was PBMCs, obtained 52 weeks after starting pembrolizumab. The receptor's source is an adult with mismatch repair-deficient cancer. The J gene is TRBJ2-7, the V gene TRBV27; maybe TRBD2 (6 bases). The CDR3 here is CASSLSWRVGYEQYF. The DNA of the CDR3 is TGTGCCAGCAGTTTATCTTGGAGGGTGGGGTACGAGCAGTACTTC.